This TCR beta chain is from a study of T cell responses to AZD1222 COVID-19 vaccine (dated by TCRdb to the early 2020s). With regard to the full study: A total of under 250 trial participants underwent TCR sequencing, of whom some 200 had received two doses of AZD1222 and around 25 had received two doses of the MenACWY control vaccine. Trial participants were enrolled into age subgroups of 18-55, 56-69 and 70-plus years, which contained roughly 150, 30 and 60 TCR-sequenced participants, respectively. Study-wide conclusions, independent of this receptor: No day 14 peak-response samples were available, so repertoires were characterized only after the peak T cell response. Conclusions about previously exposed vaccinees are limited, since just a handful of AZD1222 recipients were seropositive for SARS-CoV-2 at baseline. After two AZD1222 doses, spike-specific TCR breadth and depth were significantly higher than at day 0 and than in MenACWY recipients. Participants were mostly white British, with more females than males. The authors suggested clonal diversity may have been underestimated. Epitopes outside the regions mutated in the B.1.351 and B.1.1.7 variants were reportedly recognized by nearly half of the unique spike-specific TCRs. The 56-69-year group was small, and its depth increase did not reach significance, likely because of low power. Vaccine-associated CD4 TCRs spanned the whole spike protein, with dominant responses in regions 160-218 and 743-854.

In the case of this clone: Its binding antigen is unknown. Per-base quality was not reported, and no clone a single base away is much larger than it.

The sample's time point label is to be understood as: baseline before first vaccination. This specimen's treatment or condition label, per the study, means: meningococcal conjugate vaccine given as trial control. Vaccinee samples were obtained from the UK trials COV001 and COV002, which included a single-blind randomized controlled phase 2/3 trial of AZD1222 (ChAdOx1 nCoV-19) in healthy adults. For TCRbeta chain sequencing, PBMC samples were collected from trial participants at day 0 and at day 28 after the second dose. The CDR3 regions of human TCRbeta chains were analyzed by immunosequencing. Per the source publication's procedure: TCRs in the repertoires were compared against a reference library of SARS-CoV-2-specific TCRs that had been generated with the MIRA antigen-specificity platform. Breadth meant the fraction of unique TCRs that were SARS-CoV-2-associated, whereas depth meant the fraction of total T cells that were SARS-CoV-2-associated. Each spike-specific TCR was assigned to its reactive spike region and to a CD4 or CD8 class using the MIRA data. Log10-transformed breadth and depth values were compared by one-way ANOVA with Sidak's multiple comparisons tests. Imported from immuneACCESS, the table was reduced by TCRdb to in-frame sequences with V and J called. These copies leave out some clones; in studies compared against another copy, an unresolved V gene accounts for under half, and the cause of the remainder is not known. For V, J and clone size, that table is used; D and trimming come from the DNA. Recorded for this sample are 120,000 or so clones; around 89% of them occurred a single time. The ten largest clones add up to roughly 10% of the sample.

From the germline V gene (reference sequence), CDR1 is SEHNR and CDR2 is FQNEAQ. The CDR3 runs 13 amino acids, cysteine and phenylalanine included. The retained sequence is limited to the CDR3, 39 bases, with the frame set at the first base. Trimming takes 2 bases from V and 7 bases from J, and the germline ends sit 11 bases apart. This TCR was recovered from an adult in good health. The chain links TRBV7-9 with TRBJ1-1; no confident D gene assignment can be made. The sample in question was peripheral blood, obtained on day 0 of MenACWY control vaccination. For the CDR3, the sequence is CASSLSAGGEAFF. At the DNA level, the sequence is TGTGCCAGCAGCTTAAGTGCTGGCGGTGAAGCTTTCTTT.